This T cell receptor beta chain was found in a study of T cell responses to AZD1222 COVID-19 vaccine. Findings and limits, study-wide: Seropositive AZD1222 recipients at baseline numbered only five or six.

On this clone itself: Its specificity is unknown.

Profiled with immunoSEQ multiplex PCR; TCRdb holds only in-frame clones, not every one. The sample yields tens of thousands of clones, roughly 92% seen once. The CDR3 is 14 amino acids. Trimming removed 5 bases from V and 4 bases from J, with 14 bases in between. Germline CDR1 reads SGHTA; CDR2 reads FQGTGA. The sample consisted of peripheral blood, taken 28 days after the second AZD1222 dose. V is TRBV7-3 and J is TRBJ1-1, with D maybe TRBD1 (5 bases). The receptor comes from an adult who received the AZD1222 COVID-19 vaccine. The CDR3 region is CASSPGRWPTEAFF. The DNA for the CDR3 is TGTGCCAGCAGCCCGGGACGGTGGCCCACTGAAGCTTTCTTT.